This T cell receptor (beta chain) was obtained from a study of shared clonotypes between healthy human individuals. Measured with immunoSEQ multiplex PCR; TCRdb has only the in-frame clones, and not every one. Of approximately 2.5 million clones listed, roughly 93% are singletons. V trimming: 3 bases; J trimming: 0 bases; junction bases outside the gene matches: 10. Germline V lookup: CDR1 KGHSH, CDR2 LQKENI. This CDR3 contains 19 residues. The sample consisted of naive CD4+ T cells from PBMCs. Subset defined: CD45RA+ positively selected. The rearrangement joins TRBV18 to TRBJ2-2, with 10 positions matching TRBD2. The sequence was collected from a man in his late teens or twenties in good health. Some clones in this sample may be carry-over from other donors' samples. CDR3 nucleotide sequence: TGTGCCAGCTCACCTCGGCTGGTAGCGGGAGGCGCGAACACCGGGGAGCTGTTTTTT. This codes for CASSPRLVAGGANTGELFF.